This T cell receptor beta chain was identified during a study of CD8+CD57+ T cells in acquired aplastic anemia. Looking at the study overall: Average DNA yield from sorted CD4+ and CD8+ cells was about 3 ug.

Patients included in sequencing had previously demonstrated CD8+CD57+ cell expansion by flow cytometry. The use of genomic DNA as template underpinned the TCR beta VDJ and CDR3 profiling. Each CDR3 protein is one row after TCRdb ran MiXCR on the reads. The data hold more than 150,000 distinct CDR3 sequences, with 40% to 50% observed a single time. Sequencing was carried out using sorted CD4+, CD8+, or CD8+CD57+ T cells (not recorded which) from PBMCs. The source of this sequence is a human donor with aplastic anemia.

The CDR3 loop reads CASSLASAGAYEQYF. The CDR3 nucleotides are TGTGCCAGCAGCTTAGCTTCCGCGGGGGCCTACGAGCAGTACTTC. The chain recombines TRBV7-9 with TRBJ2-7; 7 nucleotides agree with TRBD2. Germline CDR1 reads SEHNR; CDR2 reads FQNEAQ (reference sequence). The CDR3 has 15 residues. Trimming removed 0 bases from V and 2 bases from J; junction bases left unmatched: 4.